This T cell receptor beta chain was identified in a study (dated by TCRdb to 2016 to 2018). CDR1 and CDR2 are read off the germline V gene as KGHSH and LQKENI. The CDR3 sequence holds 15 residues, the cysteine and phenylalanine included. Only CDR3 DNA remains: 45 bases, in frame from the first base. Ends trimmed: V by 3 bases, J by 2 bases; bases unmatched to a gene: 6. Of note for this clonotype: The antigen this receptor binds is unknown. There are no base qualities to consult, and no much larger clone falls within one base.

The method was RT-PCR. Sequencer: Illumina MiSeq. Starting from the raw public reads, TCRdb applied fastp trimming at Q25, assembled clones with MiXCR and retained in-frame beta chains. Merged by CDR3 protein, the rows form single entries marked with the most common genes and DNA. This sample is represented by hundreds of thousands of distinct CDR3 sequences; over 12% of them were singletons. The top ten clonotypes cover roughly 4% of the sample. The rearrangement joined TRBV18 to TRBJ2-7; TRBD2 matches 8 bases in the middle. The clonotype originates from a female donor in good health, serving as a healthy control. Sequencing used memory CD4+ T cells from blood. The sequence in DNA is TGTGCCAGCTCACCGTTTAGTAGCGGGGCCTACGAGCAGTACTTC. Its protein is CASSPFSSGAYEQYF.